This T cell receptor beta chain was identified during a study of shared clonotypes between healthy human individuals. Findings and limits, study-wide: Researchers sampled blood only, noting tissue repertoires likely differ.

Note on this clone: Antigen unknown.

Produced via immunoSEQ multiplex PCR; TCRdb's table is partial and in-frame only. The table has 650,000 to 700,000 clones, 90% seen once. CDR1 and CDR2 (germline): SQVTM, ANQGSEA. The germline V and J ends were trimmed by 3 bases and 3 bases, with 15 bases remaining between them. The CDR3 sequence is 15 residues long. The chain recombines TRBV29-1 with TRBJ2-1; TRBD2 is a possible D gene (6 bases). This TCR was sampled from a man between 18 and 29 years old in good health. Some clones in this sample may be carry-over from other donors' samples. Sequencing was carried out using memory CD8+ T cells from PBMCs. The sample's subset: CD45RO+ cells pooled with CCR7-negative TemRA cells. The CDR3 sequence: CSVEGLASVYNEQFF. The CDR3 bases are TGCAGCGTTGAGGGGCTAGCGTCAGTCTACAATGAGCAGTTCTTC.